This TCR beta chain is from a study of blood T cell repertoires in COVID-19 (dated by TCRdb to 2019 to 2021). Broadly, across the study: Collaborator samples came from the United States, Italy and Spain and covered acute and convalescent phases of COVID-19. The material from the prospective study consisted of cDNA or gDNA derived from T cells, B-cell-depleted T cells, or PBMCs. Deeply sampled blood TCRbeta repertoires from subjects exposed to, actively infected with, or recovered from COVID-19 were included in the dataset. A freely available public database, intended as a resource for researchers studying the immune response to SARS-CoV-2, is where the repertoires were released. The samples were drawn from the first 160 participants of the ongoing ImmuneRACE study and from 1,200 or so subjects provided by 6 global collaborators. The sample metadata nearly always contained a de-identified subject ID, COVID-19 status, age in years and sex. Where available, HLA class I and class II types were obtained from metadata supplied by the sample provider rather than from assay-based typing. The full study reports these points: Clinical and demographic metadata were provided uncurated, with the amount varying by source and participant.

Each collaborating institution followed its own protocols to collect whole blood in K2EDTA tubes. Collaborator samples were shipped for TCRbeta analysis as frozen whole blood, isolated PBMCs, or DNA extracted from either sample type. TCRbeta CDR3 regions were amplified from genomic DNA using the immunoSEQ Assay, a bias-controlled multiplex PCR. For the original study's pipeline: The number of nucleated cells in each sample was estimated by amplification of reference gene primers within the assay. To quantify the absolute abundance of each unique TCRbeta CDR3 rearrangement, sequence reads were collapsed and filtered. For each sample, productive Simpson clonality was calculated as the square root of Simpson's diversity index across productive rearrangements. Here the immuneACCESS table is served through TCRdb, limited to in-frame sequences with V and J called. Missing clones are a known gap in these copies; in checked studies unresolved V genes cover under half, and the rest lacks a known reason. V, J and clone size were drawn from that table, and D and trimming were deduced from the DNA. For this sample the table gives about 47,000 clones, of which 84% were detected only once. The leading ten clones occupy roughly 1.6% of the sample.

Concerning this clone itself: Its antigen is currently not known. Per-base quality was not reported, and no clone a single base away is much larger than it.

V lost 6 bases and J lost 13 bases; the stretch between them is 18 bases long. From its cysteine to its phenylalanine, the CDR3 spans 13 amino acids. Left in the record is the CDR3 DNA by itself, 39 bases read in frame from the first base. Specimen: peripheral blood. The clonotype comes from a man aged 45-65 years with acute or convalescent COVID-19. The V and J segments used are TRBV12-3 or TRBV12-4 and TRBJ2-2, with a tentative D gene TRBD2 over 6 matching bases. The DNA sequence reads TGTGCCAGCAGCTGGGGGGAGCGGTTTGGGCTGTTTTTT. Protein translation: CASSWGERFGLFF.